Listed below are T cell receptor beta chains from one sample, sequenced in a study of technical replicates of blood from a few donors. This table comes from immunoSEQ multiplex PCR, and its TCRdb copy is limited to in-frame clones, with some not included. Here the sample spans 15,000 to 17,000 clones, 85% to 90% being singletons. The sequencing input was PBMCs. These receptors all stem from a human donor in good health. Each CDR3 is given with its conserved first and last residue. A D gene is named only where the DNA matches it firmly. Clone size is stated in some rows and not others, as once, few, many or a class when expanded.

v_gene	abundance	j_gene	d_gene	CDR3aa	CDR3nt
TRBV28	NA	TRBJ2-7	NA	CASRFGTDTYEQYF	TGTGCCAGCAGGTTCGGGACTGATACCTACGAGCAGTACTTC
TRBV11-2	NA	TRBJ2-7	NA	CASSRTASASPYEQYF	TGTGCCAGCAGCCGGACAGCAAGCGCCTCCCCCTACGAGCAGTACTTC
TRBV5-1	NA	TRBJ1-4	NA	CASSLGAEDEKLFF	TGCGCCAGCAGCTTGGGGGCGGAGGATGAAAAACTGTTTTTT
TRBV6-1	NA	TRBJ1-3	NA	CASSEARGDTIYF	TGTGCCAGCAGTGAAGCGAGAGGAGACACCATATATTTT
TRBV2	NA	TRBJ2-7	NA	CASSVSISYEQYF	TGTGCCAGCAGTGTCAGTATCAGCTACGAGCAGTACTTC
TRBV5-1	NA	TRBJ2-2	TRBD2	CASSLQRGGSGELFF	TGCGCCAGCAGTTTGCAGCGGGGAGGGTCCGGGGAGCTGTTTTTT
TRBV19	NA	TRBJ2-7	NA	CASSTGASYEQYF	TGTGCCAGTAGTACGGGAGCATCCTACGAGCAGTACTTC
TRBV19	few	TRBJ2-7	NA	CASSMYSGATYEQYF	TGTGCCAGTAGTATGTATAGCGGAGCCACCTACGAGCAGTACTTC
TRBV5-6	NA	TRBJ1-1	NA	CASSLAGGEGAFF	TGTGCCAGCAGCTTGGCTGGGGGGGAAGGAGCTTTCTTT
TRBV28	NA	TRBJ2-1	NA	CASKEAEITYNEQFF	TGTGCCAGCAAGGAGGCCGAGATAACCTACAATGAGCAGTTCTTC
TRBV19	NA	TRBJ2-5	NA	CASSPTGPQETQYF	TGTGCCAGTAGCCCGACAGGCCCCCAAGAGACCCAGTACTTC
TRBV5-1	NA	TRBJ2-2	TRBD2	CASSLVGLAGGPVTGELFF	TGCGCCAGCAGCTTGGTCGGACTAGCGGGAGGGCCGGTCACCGGGGAGCTGTTTTTT
TRBV30	NA	TRBJ2-2	NA	CGVSADTGELFF	TGTGGCGTCTCCGCCGACACCGGGGAGCTGTTTTTT
TRBV18	NA	TRBJ1-4	TRBD1	CASSRTGAGNEKLFF	TGTGCCAGCTCACGAACAGGGGCGGGTAATGAAAAACTGTTTTTT
TRBV5-1	once	TRBJ2-5	NA	CASSLEPQETQYF	TGCGCCAGCAGCCTGGAGCCCCAAGAGACCCAGTACTTC
TRBV10-3	NA	TRBJ1-4	NA	CAISESSVEKLFF	TGTGCCATCAGTGAGTCTTCTGTTGAAAAACTGTTTTTT
TRBV2	NA	TRBJ1-5	NA	CASSEALTVDQPQHF	TGTGCCAGCAGTGAAGCGCTTACCGTAGATCAGCCCCAGCATTTT
TRBV9	NA	TRBJ2-5	NA	CASSVGRGGETQYF	TGTGCCAGCAGCGTAGGGAGAGGGGGAGAGACCCAGTACTTC
TRBV4-2	NA	TRBJ2-6	TRBD1	CASSQAGQGASGANVLTF	TGTGCCAGCAGCCAAGCGGGACAGGGGGCATCTGGGGCCAACGTCCTGACTTTC
TRBV29-1	NA	TRBJ2-2	NA	CSVNRATAGELFF	TGCAGCGTGAACCGAGCAACCGCCGGGGAGCTGTTTTTT
TRBV6-6	NA	TRBJ2-2	TRBD2	CASRQLAGNTGELFF	TGTGCCAGCAGACAACTAGCGGGAAACACCGGGGAGCTGTTTTTT
TRBV30	NA	TRBJ2-2	TRBD2	CACAPGTSGRAGTGELFF	TGTGCCTGCGCCCCGGGGACTAGCGGGAGGGCCGGCACCGGGGAGCTGTTTTTT
TRBV9	NA	TRBJ2-3	NA	CASSPRQDRTDTQYF	TGTGCCAGCAGCCCCAGACAGGACCGCACAGATACGCAGTATTTT
TRBV19	NA	TRBJ2-2	NA	CASSIRAASAGELFF	TGTGCCAGTAGTATACGGGCCGCTAGCGCCGGGGAGCTGTTTTTT
TRBV5-4	few	TRBJ2-7	TRBD1	CASSSDRGQEGYEQYF	TGTGCCAGCAGCTCCGACCGGGGACAGGAGGGCTACGAGCAGTACTTC
TRBV5-1	NA	TRBJ2-2	TRBD1	CASSFGDRETGELFF	TGCGCCAGCAGCTTTGGGGACAGGGAAACCGGGGAGCTGTTTTTT
TRBV7-3	once	TRBJ2-1	TRBD2	CASSPVAGGSNEQFF	TGTGCCAGCAGCCCCGTGGCGGGAGGGTCCAATGAGCAGTTCTTC
TRBV5-6	NA	TRBJ1-1	NA	CASSHGWTANTEAFF	TGTGCCAGCAGCCATGGGTGGACAGCGAACACTGAAGCTTTCTTT
TRBV6-5	NA	TRBJ2-1	TRBD2	CASSSPEAGAHYREFF	TGTGCCAGCAGTTCGCCAGAAGCGGGAGCTCATTATCGGGAGTTCTTC
TRBV2	NA	TRBJ1-1	NA	CASSAHRDMNTEAFF	TGTGCCAGCAGTGCGCACAGGGATATGAACACTGAAGCTTTCTTT
TRBV19	NA	TRBJ1-2	NA	CASSPRSGGDHYGYTF	TGTGCCAGTAGTCCCCGATCGGGGGGAGATCACTATGGCTACACCTTC
TRBV4-2	few	TRBJ1-1	TRBD1	CASSQDAGGYTEAFF	TGTGCCAGCAGCCAAGATGCAGGGGGTTACACTGAAGCTTTCTTT
TRBV30	NA	TRBJ1-2	NA	CAWSVTEVGYTF	TGTGCCTGGAGTGTTACGGAGGTTGGCTACACCTTC
TRBV2	NA	TRBJ2-1	TRBD1	CASKGQYNEQFF	TGTGCCAGCAAGGGACAGTACAATGAGCAGTTCTTC
TRBV9	NA	TRBJ2-1	TRBD2	CASSVDPGGPENEQFF	TGTGCCAGCAGCGTAGATCCGGGAGGGCCCGAAAATGAGCAGTTCTTC
TRBV5-8	NA	TRBJ1-1	TRBD1	CASSHTGDTEAFF	TGTGCCAGCAGCCACACAGGGGACACTGAAGCTTTCTTT
TRBV11-2	NA	TRBJ2-6	TRBD1	CASSRGQGGSGANVLTF	TGTGCCAGCAGCCGAGGACAGGGGGGGTCTGGGGCCAACGTCCTGACTTTC
TRBV30	NA	TRBJ2-1	NA	CAWSIRSEQFF	TGTGCCTGGAGTATTAGGAGTGAGCAGTTCTTC
TRBV5-4	few	TRBJ2-2	TRBD1	CASSFGQATTGELFF	TGTGCCAGCAGCTTTGGACAGGCTACCACCGGGGAGCTGTTTTTT
TRBV2	NA	TRBJ2-7	TRBD2	CASTIGLAGNEQYF	TGTGCCAGCACGATAGGACTAGCGGGTAACGAGCAGTACTTC
TRBV5-1	NA	TRBJ2-7	NA	CASSLKDADGTYEQYF	TGCGCCAGCAGCTTAAAGGACGCTGACGGGACCTACGAGCAGTACTTC
TRBV6-1	NA	TRBJ2-7	TRBD1	CASSEARGQGYEQYF	TGTGCCAGCAGTGAAGCGCGTGGACAGGGGTATGAGCAGTACTTC
TRBV5-6	few	TRBJ1-1	NA	CASSWPGVGTEAFF	TGTGCCAGCAGCTGGCCAGGGGTGGGAACTGAAGCTTTCTTT
TRBV28	once	TRBJ2-7	TRBD1	CASSVRQGAGEQYF	TGTGCCAGCAGCGTGAGACAGGGGGCGGGGGAGCAGTACTTC
TRBV5-7	NA	TRBJ2-3	TRBD1	CASSPTGLHNNTDTQYF	TGTGCCAGCAGCCCGACAGGGCTTCATAACAACACAGATACGCAGTATTTT
TRBV2	few	TRBJ2-1	TRBD2	CASSELAGGPHEQFF	TGTGCCAGCAGTGAACTAGCGGGAGGGCCCCATGAGCAGTTCTTC
TRBV28	NA	TRBJ1-4	TRBD1	CAIPGQGSEKLFF	TGTGCCATTCCGGGACAGGGGAGTGAAAAACTGTTTTTT
TRBV5-4	once	TRBJ2-2	TRBD1	CASSTWTGPDGELFF	TGTGCCAGCAGCACCTGGACAGGGCCTGACGGGGAGCTGTTTTTT
TRBV30	NA	TRBJ1-2	NA	CAWRVGLSYTF	TGTGCCTGGAGGGTGGGCCTAAGCTACACCTTC
TRBV11-2	NA	TRBJ2-7	NA	CASSPSTAAYEQYF	TGTGCCAGCAGCCCATCGACAGCCGCCTACGAGCAGTACTTC
TRBV5-6	few	TRBJ2-7	TRBD2	CASSLPGLAGEVQYF	TGTGCCAGCAGCTTGCCGGGACTAGCGGGAGAAGTGCAGTACTTC